This TCR beta chain was captured by sequencing in a study of metastatic and nonmetastatic thyroid tumors. No treatment had been given to any patient before thyroid surgery. MiXCR reprocessed the PCR reads for TCRdb. The data show tens of thousands of clones, with about 16% seen just once and roughly 3.9% held by the top ten. This clone was recorded at least ten times. Other DNA sequences in the same sample also yield this CDR3. Germline-derived CDR1 and CDR2 are LGHNA and YNFKEQ. Unmatched junction bases numbered 4, after V lost 0 bases and J lost 1 base. The CDR3 contains 16 residues. This TCR was recovered from a female donor with papillary thyroid cancer or a benign thyroid nodule (not recorded which). Some clones in this sample may be carry-over from other donors' samples. The material sequenced was blood. The chain is built from TRBV4-2 and TRBJ1-1, with 8 bases lining up with TRBD1. The CDR3 spells CASSQDEGTGNTEAFF. The CDR3 DNA reads TGTGCCAGCAGCCAAGATGAGGGGACAGGGAACACTGAAGCTTTCTTT.